The TCR beta chain under discussion was sequenced for a study of Graves' ophthalmopathy and Graves' hyperthyroidism. This clonotype occurred many times. Germline V CDR1 and CDR2: SEHNR, FQNEAQ (reference sequence). This CDR3 has 16 amino acids. Between the trimmed V and J ends, which lost 5 bases and 7 bases, there was a span of 24 bases. RNA transcripts were the source from which TCR beta CDR3 regions were amplified. In the first round, RT-PCR was carried out with HTBI primers, and a multiplex PCR formed the second round. TCRdb reanalysed the multiplex PCR reads using MiXCR and keeps one entry per CDR3 protein. The sample carries hundreds of thousands of distinct CDR3 sequences, approximately 40% recorded once.

Sequencing input: peripheral blood. The chain links TRBV7-9 to TRBJ2-7, with D possibly being TRBD1 (5 bases). The receptor was isolated from an adult man with Graves' ophthalmopathy. CDR3 DNA sequence: TGTGCCAGCAGCCTCGTTGGGGCTAGTGGGGTTCGGGAGCAGTACTTC. Encoded protein: CASSLVGASGVREQYF.